The next 5 T cell receptor beta chains were all read from a single sample in a study of identical twins. TCRdb reprocessed the 5' RACE reads with MiXCR, giving one entry per CDR3 protein. The table lists a few hundred thousand distinct CDR3 sequences, 9% to 15% of them singletons. This sample also appeared in a second study, on yellow fever vaccine responses in identical twins.

The sample comprised CD8+ T cells sorted from blood. These receptors were obtained from a woman younger than 35 in good health.

The V and J genes are TRBV11-2 and TRBJ2-1, with 10 bases matching TRBD2. Germline V lookup: CDR1 SGHAT, CDR2 FQNNGV. The CDR3 loop spans 16 amino acids. V lost 3 bases and J lost 12; bases outside the gene matches: 14. This CDR3 reads CASSLYEASGSNGQFF. CDR3 coding DNA: TGTGCCAGCAGCTTGTATGAGGCTAGCGGGAGTAACGGGCAGTTCTTC.

The chain uses TRBV12-3 or TRBV12-4 and TRBJ1-1, with 11 bases that match TRBD1. The CDR3 extends over 16 amino acids. J gave up 3 bases and V 0 bases, and 3 bases lay outside the gene matches. The DNA of the CDR3 is TGTGCCAGCAGTTTAGCCGGGACAGGGGGGTACACTGAAGCTTTCTTT. This codes for CASSLAGTGGYTEAFF.

In its sample, this clonotype was seen a few times. This chain joins TRBV20-1 and TRBJ2-7; D gene uncertain. CDR3 length equals 10 residues. Per the germline V gene, CDR1 is DFQATT and CDR2 is SNEGSKA (reference sequence). V was clipped by 5 bases and J by 2 bases, with 4 bases between them. CDR3 nucleotide sequence: TGCAGTGCTGTGACCTACGAGCAGTACTTC. The encoded protein is CSAVTYEQYF.

This clonotype was counted between two and nine times. The rearrangement joins TRBV10-3 to TRBJ2-1; no clear D gene. V lost 5 bases, J lost 9 bases, and 14 bases lay in between. Germline V gene sequence: CDR1 ENHRY, CDR2 SYGVKD. This CDR3 region has 13 residues. The chain's CDR3 is CAISRPVSGEQFF. The CDR3 coding sequence is TGTGCCATCAGTCGTCCGGTTTCGGGTGAGCAGTTCTTC.

This clonotype occurred a few times. This CDR3 is CSAITGTGEIEQFF. The CDR3 DNA is TGCAGTGCGATTACCGGGACAGGGGAGATTGAGCAGTTCTTC. The rearrangement uses TRBV20-1 and TRBJ2-1, with 10 positions matching TRBD1. CDR1 is DFQATT, CDR2 SNEGSKA, per germline (reference sequence). V gave up 6 bases and J gave up 9 bases; unmatched junction bases: 11. The CDR3 extends over 14 amino acids.